The source of this T cell receptor beta chain is a study of beta chain features in type 1 diabetes. Study-wide findings and caveats: Junctions at VDJ sites from type 1 diabetes patients had fewer insertions and more deletions. In every one of the four CD4+ subsets, TCRB CDR3s were moderately but significantly shorter in Type 1 diabetes patients.

What was sequenced were expressed TCRB transcripts, since all of the isolated RNA had been reverse transcribed. The read count averaged approximately 3.3 million across naive, central memory and regulatory T cell samples. Here immunoSEQ multiplex PCR was the method, and the copy in TCRdb shows in-frame clones only, minus some. The sample records some 330,000 clones, roughly 12% being singletons. This clone was observed a handful of times. As yet, its antigen is unknown. CDR1 is MGHDK, CDR2 SYGVNS, per germline. This CDR3 has 16 residues. V was cut by 2 bases and J by 3 bases, with 14 bases left in between. Sorting based on CD45RO/CCR7/CD25/CD127/CD95/CD27 separated CD4+ naive, central memory, regulatory and stem cell-like memory cells.

This TCR was sampled from a woman between 18 and 29 years old with type 1 diabetes. Material: naive CD4+ T cells from blood. The rearrangement links TRBV25-1 to TRBJ2-1, with D perhaps matching TRBD2 (6 bases). CDR3 amino acids: CASSEAVAAVYNEQFF. DNA for the CDR3: TGTGCCAGCAGTGAAGCAGTAGCGGCTGTCTACAATGAGCAGTTCTTC.